The 15 T cell receptor beta chains given below trace back to one sample, sequenced in a study of CD8 T cells in ankylosing spondylitis. The antigens these receptors bind are not known. The study, taken as a whole, reports: Typical of ankylosing spondylitis blood, it appeared, was a TCR beta motif of several highly homologous variants.

One entry per CDR3 protein results from TCRdb running MiXCR on the 5' RACE reads. The repertoire consists of over 200,000 distinct CDR3 sequences, with around 16% occurring once and the leading ten covering 40% to 50%. The specimen was blood, either unsorted or a sorted T cell fraction (not recorded which). The receptors originated from a male donor with ankylosing spondylitis.

This chain links TRBV6-6 with TRBJ2-3; possible D gene TRBD2, 5 bases. Trimming took 2 bases from V and 4 from J, leaving 7 bases between them. The CDR3 is 13 residues long. Per germline, CDR1 MNHNY and CDR2 SVGAGI (reference sequence). The CDR3 loop reads CASSYLRADTQYF. The CDR3 DNA follows: TGTGCCAGCAGTTACCTGAGGGCAGATACGCAGTATTTT.

This clonotype was found a few times. The chain links TRBV9 to TRBJ1-1, with 11 bases aligning to TRBD1. Germline CDR1 is SGDLS and CDR2 is YYNGEE. The CDR3 runs 15 residues. Germline trimming cut 0 bases from V and 5 bases from J; bases unmatched to any gene: 3. The CDR3 is CASSVVGTGGTEAFF. CDR3 DNA sequence: TGTGCCAGCAGCGTAGTAGGGACAGGGGGGACTGAAGCTTTCTTT.

This clonotype was seen a few times. V gene TRBV27 combines with J gene TRBJ1-1; D ambiguous. The V end lost 6 bases, the J end lost 3 bases, and 17 bases lay between the germline ends. Germline values: CDR1 MNHEY, CDR2 SMNVEV (reference sequence). The CDR3 totals 15 residues. CDR3 sequence: CASSSRGGKDTEAFF. In DNA form, the CDR3 reads TGTGCCAGCAGCTCTCGGGGAGGGAAGGACACTGAAGCTTTCTTT.

The J gene is TRBJ2-7, the V gene TRBV27; D is possibly TRBD2 (6 bases). Per germline, CDR1 MNHEY and CDR2 SMNVEV (reference sequence). V was shortened by 0 bases and J by 5 bases, with 17 bases between the two germline ends. This CDR3 spans 16 amino acids. CDR3 nucleotide sequence: TGTGCCAGCAGTTTATCCGCGTTGGGACTCCCGGACGAGCAGTACTTC. Its protein is CASSLSALGLPDEQYF.

This clonotype occurred a few times. This chain connects TRBV13 to TRBJ2-7; 8 nucleotides align to TRBD2. CDR1 is PRHDT, CDR2 FYEKMQ, per germline (reference sequence). Trimming removed 0 bases from V and 2 bases from J; junction bases left unmatched: 6. This CDR3 spans 16 amino acids. Here the CDR3 DNA reads TGTGCCAGCAGCTTAGGTTCTAGCGGGCTTACCTACGAGCAGTACTTC. Translating it yields CASSLGSSGLTYEQYF.

This clonotype appeared a few times. The chain combines TRBV10-3 with TRBJ2-4, with 14 bases fitting TRBD2. V shed 4 bases, J shed 0 bases, and the junction held 5 bases outside the gene matches. The CDR3 is made up of 18 amino acids. Germline V CDR1 and CDR2: ENHRY, SYGVKD. The CDR3 DNA sequence: TGTGCCATCAGTGGCGGGACTAGCGGGAGACTAGCCAAAAACATTCAGTACTTC. Translated: CAISGGTSGRLAKNIQYF.

The V call is TRBV12-3 or TRBV12-4, the J call TRBJ2-3; D is unresolved. The CDR3 loop spans 18 amino acids. Trimming shortened V by 5 bases and J by 0 bases, and 21 bases separated the two germline ends. The CDR3 spells CASSPTRRSLRSTDTQYF. The DNA for the CDR3 is TGTGCCAGCAGTCCCACCCGTCGGTCCCTGAGGAGCACAGATACGCAGTATTTT.

There are a few counts of this clonotype. The chain couples TRBV13 to TRBJ1-5; D call uncertain. Deletions cut 3 bases from V and 2 bases from J, with 8 bases between. This CDR3 comprises 14 residues. Germline assignment: CDR1 PRHDT and CDR2 FYEKMQ (reference sequence). The CDR3 DNA follows: TGTGCCAGCAGCTTTGGGCGGGGCAATCAGCCCCAGCATTTT. It codes for CASSFGRGNQPQHF.

A few counts support this clonotype. The J gene is TRBJ1-2, the V gene TRBV5-1; D not certain. The CDR3 sequence is 13 residues long. Germline V gene lookup returns CDR1 SGHRS and CDR2 YFSETQ. V was trimmed by 0 bases and J by 2 bases, leaving 5 bases between them. This CDR3 is CASSLAENYGYTF. The CDR3 DNA reads as TGCGCCAGCAGCTTGGCGGAGAACTATGGCTACACCTTC.

The V call is TRBV12-3 or TRBV12-4, the J call TRBJ2-3; TRBD1 is a possible D gene (6 bases). This CDR3 has 12 amino acids. Trimming cost V 7 bases and J 10 bases, with 15 bases left between them. The CDR3 sequence is CASNLDSLPQYF. The CDR3 DNA is TGTGCCAGCAATTTGGACAGCCTCCCGCAGTATTTT.

The V gene is TRBV20-1, the J gene TRBJ1-4, with D uncertain. CDR1 is DFQATT and CDR2 is SNEGSKA in the germline V gene (reference sequence). The CDR3 covers 13 residues. The V gene lost 6 bases and the J gene lost 0 bases, with 8 bases spanning the gap. The CDR3 is CSAKQPTNEKLFF. DNA of the CDR3: TGCAGTGCCAAACAGCCAACTAATGAAAAACTGTTTTTT.

The J gene is TRBJ2-1, the V gene TRBV6-5, with 7 positions matching TRBD2. V gave up 4 bases and J gave up 5 bases; unmatched junction bases: 8. The CDR3 has 15 residues. Germline V CDR1 and CDR2: MNHEY, SVGAGI. CDR3 sequence: CASSSPLAVDNEQFF. Written as DNA, the CDR3 is TGTGCCAGCAGTTCTCCCCTAGCGGTAGACAATGAGCAGTTCTTC.

This clonotype has more than one count but fewer than ten. The chain is built from TRBV10-3 and TRBJ1-2; D unresolved. Germline V lookup: CDR1 ENHRY, CDR2 SYGVKD. The CDR3 has 16 residues. V gave up 2 bases and J gave up 4 bases, with 17 bases separating them. The chain's CDR3 is CAISEIAVHQLYGYTF. CDR3 coding DNA: TGTGCCATCAGTGAGATAGCGGTGCACCAGCTCTATGGCTACACCTTC.

This chain uses TRBV14 with TRBJ2-3; D may be TRBD2 (6 bases). Per germline, CDR1 SGHDN and CDR2 FVKESK. V lost 4 bases, J lost 0 bases, and 11 bases lay in between. This CDR3 contains 15 residues. The CDR3 spells CASSLWGESTDTQYF. The CDR3 region has the DNA TGTGCCAGCAGCCTATGGGGGGAGAGCACAGATACGCAGTATTTT.

This clonotype was counted a few times. The chain has TRBV5-5 and TRBJ2-5, with 7 nucleotides matching TRBD2. The ends lost 0 bases at V and 4 bases at J; junction bases unmatched: 6. Germline-derived CDR1 and CDR2 are SGHKS and YYEKEE (reference sequence). CDR3 length equals 15 residues. CDR3 residues: CASSLGAGVIETQYF. DNA of the CDR3: TGTGCCAGCAGCTTGGGTGCGGGAGTAATAGAGACCCAGTACTTC.